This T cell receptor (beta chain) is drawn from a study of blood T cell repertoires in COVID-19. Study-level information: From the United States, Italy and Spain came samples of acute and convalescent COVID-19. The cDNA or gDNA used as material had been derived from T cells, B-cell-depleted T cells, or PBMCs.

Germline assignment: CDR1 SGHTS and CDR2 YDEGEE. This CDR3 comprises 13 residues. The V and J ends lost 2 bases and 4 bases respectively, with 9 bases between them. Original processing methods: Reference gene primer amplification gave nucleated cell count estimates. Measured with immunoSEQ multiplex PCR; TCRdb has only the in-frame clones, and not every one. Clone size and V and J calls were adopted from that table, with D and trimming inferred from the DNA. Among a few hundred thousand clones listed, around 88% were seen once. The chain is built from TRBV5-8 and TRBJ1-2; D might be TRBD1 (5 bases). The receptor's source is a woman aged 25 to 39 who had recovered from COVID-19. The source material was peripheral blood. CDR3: CASSFGQIYGYTF. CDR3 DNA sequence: TGTGCCAGCAGCTTTGGACAAATCTATGGCTACACCTTC.